This is a list of T cell receptor beta chains from one sample in a study of human T cells and chemical hapten exposure. In TCRdb, the RACE reads were re-called with MiXCR into one record per CDR3 protein. The sample has 150,000 to 200,000 distinct CDR3 sequences, roughly 15% seen once. The specimen was whole blood, collected in connection with sensitization to the hapten diphenylcyclopropenone (DPC). The origin of the receptors is a woman aged 25 to 45 with alopecia areata. Some clones in this sample may be carry-over from other donors' samples. Both conserved end residues are trimmed from each CDR3. A D gene is named only where the DNA matches it firmly.

D gene,J gene,V gene,CDR3 protein
.,TRBJ2-1,TRBV7-9,ASTPVSDGYNEQF
.,TRBJ1-4,TRBV3-1,ASSNGGAFNEKLF
TRBD1,TRBJ2-7,TRBV20-1,SAEGQGTYEQY
TRBD1,TRBJ2-1,TRBV7-8,ASSSVPGQGRTTYNEQF
TRBD2,TRBJ2-1,TRBV9,ASSASGTNYNEQF
.,TRBJ2-7,TRBV6-6,ASSPGAGGKEQY
.,TRBJ1-1,TRBV9,ASSVAGRDTEAF
TRBD1,TRBJ1-2,TRBV27,ASSPRTGDYGYT
.,TRBJ1-5,TRBV6-2/TRBV6-3,ASSYMSGNQPQH
.,TRBJ2-2,TRBV19,ASSLLNGGELF
TRBD1,TRBJ2-3,TRBV28,ASSRPDRVLLDTQY
.,TRBJ2-7,TRBV28,ASSFDFTYEQY
.,TRBJ2-5,TRBV6-2/TRBV6-3,ASSYGDGADQEETQY
.,TRBJ1-1,TRBV28,ASSFFPGLIVAHTEAF
TRBD1,TRBJ2-1,TRBV29-1,SSAGTGINEQF
TRBD1,TRBJ1-5,TRBV7-2,ASSYGTDSNQPQH
.,TRBJ1-5,TRBV2,ASRQGLSGNQPQH
.,TRBJ2-5,TRBV7-2,ASSPSSPGGAETQY
.,TRBJ2-1,TRBV20-1,SARVELASNEQF
.,TRBJ1-2,TRBV2,ASSLEAVGYGYT